These 27 T cell receptor beta chains originate from one sample sequenced in a study of T cell responses to AZD1222 COVID-19 vaccine. Measured with immunoSEQ multiplex PCR; TCRdb has only the in-frame clones, and not every one. Here the sample spans about 99,000 clones, roughly nine tenths being singletons. Source: peripheral blood, taken 28 days after the second AZD1222 dose. Receptors originate from an adult who received the AZD1222 COVID-19 vaccine.

The chain has TRBV7-6 and TRBJ2-3, with D possibly matching TRBD1 (6 bases). Germline-derived CDR1 and CDR2 are SGHVS and FNYEAQ. V lost 5 bases to trimming and J lost 2 bases, with 11 bases between them. CDR3 size: 14 residues. The chain's CDR3 is CASSLRDITDTQYF. In DNA form, the CDR3 reads TGTGCCAGCAGCCTCCGGGACATCACAGATACGCAGTATTTT.

The table lists this clone with a few counts. The chain uses TRBV19 and TRBJ2-7; D is tentatively TRBD1 or TRBD2 (5 bases each). Per germline, CDR1 LNHDA and CDR2 SQIVND (reference sequence). V lost 6 bases, J lost 2 bases, and 17 bases lay in between. This CDR3 comprises 15 residues. The CDR3 sequence is CASRFPVGDPYEQYF. CDR3 DNA: TGTGCCAGTAGATTCCCTGTGGGGGACCCCTACGAGCAGTACTTC. The whole variable domain, remainder taken from reference TRBV19 and TRBJ2-7, is DGGITQSPKYLFRKEGQNVTLSCEQNLNHDAMYWYRQDPGQGLRLIYYSQIVNDFQKGDIAEGYSVSREKKESFPLTVTSAQKNPTAFYLCASRFPVGDPYEQYFGPGTRLTVT.

The chain couples TRBV7-6 to TRBJ2-5; TRBD1 might be the D (6 bases). CDR1 is SGHVS and CDR2 is FNYEAQ in the germline V gene. This CDR3 contains 15 residues. V was trimmed by 5 bases and J by 5 bases, leaving 18 bases between them. CDR3 DNA sequence: TGTGCCAGCAGCCCCCTTGGGGGAAGGGGGGAGACCCAGTACTTC. It specifies CASSPLGGRGETQYF.

CDR3 residues: CASSLPTGAGYTF. The DNA of the CDR3 is TGTGCCAGCTCACTCCCGACAGGGGCCGGCTACACCTTC. This chain connects TRBV18 to TRBJ1-2; TRBD1 matches 8 bases. CDR1 and CDR2 from the germline V gene are KGHSH and LQKENI. The CDR3 totals 13 residues. With V trimmed by 4 bases and J by 8 bases, 6 bases remained unmatched. The entire variable domain, with the rest obtained from reference TRBV18 and TRBJ1-2, is as follows: NAGVMQNPRHLVRRRGQEARLRCSPMKGHSHVYWYRQLPEEGLKFMVYLQKENIIDESGMPKERFSAEFPKEGPSILRIQQVVRGDSAAYFCASSLPTGAGYTFGSGTRLTVV.

The rearrangement links TRBV4-1 to TRBJ1-4; 9 nucleotides line up with TRBD1. Trimming at V came to 1 base and at J to 0 bases, leaving 9 bases not matched to a gene. CDR3 length: 19 amino acids. Germline CDR1 reads MGHRA; CDR2 reads YSYEKL. The CDR3 bases are TGCGCCAGCAGCCAAGGGAAGGGGACAGGGTGGGCAACTAATGAAAAACTGTTTTTT. It is translated as CASSQGKGTGWATNEKLFF.

The V and J genes are TRBV5-1 and TRBJ2-5; D remains ambiguous. Trimming took off 5 bases at V and 2 bases at J, with 7 bases between the two ends. Germline CDR1 and CDR2: SGHRS and YFSETQ. CDR3 length equals 12 residues. CDR3 residues: CASRPDQETQYF. CDR3 DNA: TGCGCCAGCAGGCCAGATCAAGAGACCCAGTACTTC.

This CDR3 reads CASSSQTGEETQYF. The CDR3 nucleotides read TGTGCCAGCAGCTCTCAGACAGGGGAAGAGACCCAGTACTTC. The chain has TRBV11-3 and TRBJ2-5; TRBD1 aligns across 8 bases. The J segment lost 3 bases and the V segment lost 4 bases, leaving 4 bases of the junction unmatched. The CDR3 is 14 residues long. Germline loops: CDR1 SGHNT, CDR2 YENEEA.

The chain couples TRBV11-2 to TRBJ2-7, with D uncertain. This CDR3 contains 14 residues. Looked up from germline, CDR1 is SGHAT and CDR2 is FQNNGV. V dropped 5 bases and J dropped 0 bases, with 11 bases sitting between them. The CDR3 DNA sequence: TGTGCCAGCAGCCCCATACCGGACTCCTACGAGCAGTACTTC. The encoded protein is CASSPIPDSYEQYF. Drawing the rest from reference TRBV11-2 and TRBJ2-7, the complete variable domain is EAGVAQSPRYKIIEKRQSVAFWCNPISGHATLYWYQQILGQGPKLLIQFQNNGVVDDSQLPKDRFSAERLKGVDSTLKIQPAKLEDSAVYLCASSPIPDSYEQYFGPGTRLTVT.

This clone appeared a single time. The genes are TRBV25-1 and TRBJ2-7; tentatively, D is TRBD2 (5 bases). Trimming removed 6 bases at V and 6 bases at J, with 9 bases between. The CDR3 extends over 11 amino acids. Germline V gene sequence: CDR1 MGHDK, CDR2 SYGVNS. The CDR3 region has the DNA TGTGCCAGCAGGGGAGTTTTCGAGCAGTACTTC. Translating gives CASRGVFEQYF.

The chain joins TRBV3-1 (or the pseudogene TRBV3-2) to TRBJ1-3, with D possibly TRBD1 on 6 matching bases. The CDR3 is 15 amino acids. V lost 0 bases and J 4 bases, leaving 10 bases between the germline ends. Germline V gene data show CDR1 as LGHDT and CDR2 as YNNKEL (reference sequence). This CDR3 reads CASSQDGTFGNTIYF. The CDR3 DNA is TGTGCCAGCAGCCAAGACGGGACATTCGGAAACACCATATATTTT.

The genes are TRBV2 and TRBJ1-4; 8 positions agree with TRBD1. Germline CDR1 is SNHLY and CDR2 is FYNNEI. Losses at the gene ends were 6 bases for V and 2 bases for J; bases not matched to a gene: 11. The CDR3 is 17 amino acids. CDR3 sequence: CASRGRGRGATNEKLFF. CDR3 coding DNA: TGTGCCAGCAGGGGCAGGGGGCGCGGAGCTACTAATGAAAAACTGTTTTTT.

This chain links TRBV2 with TRBJ2-5; 7 positions match TRBD1. The V gene end was trimmed by 6 bases and the J gene end by 2 bases; junction bases not matched to a gene: 6. Per the germline V gene, CDR1 is SNHLY and CDR2 is FYNNEI. This CDR3 contains 14 residues. Here the CDR3 DNA reads TGTGCCAGCAGGGGGGACAGCATGCAAGAGACCCAGTACTTC. This codes for CASRGDSMQETQYF.

The rearrangement links TRBV29-1 to TRBJ2-1; 11 bases are a match to TRBD2. The length of the CDR3 is 14 residues. V lost 6 bases and J lost 9; bases outside the gene matches: 10. Germline CDR1 reads SQVTM; CDR2 reads ANQGSEA. CDR3 DNA: TGCAGCGTCTCTACTAGCGGGAGTATTGTTGAGCAGTTCTTC. This gives the protein CSVSTSGSIVEQFF.

The gene calls are TRBV29-1 and TRBJ1-3; no reliable D call. Germline values: CDR1 SQVTM, CDR2 ANQGSEA. The CDR3 consists of 14 residues. The V end lost 4 bases, the J end lost 0 bases, and 10 bases lay between the germline ends. Here the CDR3 DNA reads TGCAGCGTTGCGGCGGAGAGCTCTGGAAACACCATATATTTT. Translating it yields CSVAAESSGNTIYF.

DNA of the CDR3: TGCAGCGCCCAGACTAATGAAAAACTGTTTTTT. Residues: CSAQTNEKLFF. The rearrangement uses TRBV29-1 and TRBJ1-4; D ambiguous. CDR3 size: 11 residues. Per germline, CDR1 SQVTM and CDR2 ANQGSEA. V lost 7 bases and J lost 2, with 5 bases in between.

The rearrangement joins TRBV28 to TRBJ1-2; TRBD1 matches 7 bases. The V segment lost 10 bases and the J segment 4 bases; nucleotides outside the gene matches: 15. The CDR3 spans 15 residues. CDR1 is MDHEN and CDR2 is SYDVKM in the germline V gene. CDR3 residues: CANGAGGRLGYGYTF. The CDR3, as DNA: TGTGCCAACGGAGCAGGGGGGCGCCTTGGCTATGGCTACACCTTC.

The V call is TRBV6-5, the J call TRBJ2-5; D may match TRBD1 or TRBD2 (5 bases each). Looked up from germline, CDR1 is MNHEY and CDR2 is SVGAGI. This CDR3 contains 13 residues. This CDR3 is CANKRDHKETQYF. The CDR3, as DNA: TGTGCGAACAAACGGGACCACAAAGAGACCCAGTACTTC.

The gene calls are TRBV19 and TRBJ2-1, with D perhaps TRBD1 (7 bases). V was trimmed by 5 bases and J by 2 bases, leaving 16 bases between them. This CDR3 has 16 residues. Per germline, CDR1 LNHDA and CDR2 SQIVND (reference sequence). The CDR3 nucleotides are TGTGCCAGTAGTTCTAACAGGGGAGGCCCCTACAATGAGCAGTTCTTC. Its protein product is CASSSNRGGPYNEQFF.

The chain combines TRBV5-1 with TRBJ2-1, with D maybe TRBD2 (6 bases). Germline CDR1 SGHRS, CDR2 YFSETQ. There are 14 residues in the CDR3. V dropped 4 bases and J dropped 0 bases, with 8 bases sitting between them. In nucleotides, the CDR3 is TGCGCCAGCAGCGGGGGAGGCTCCTACAATGAGCAGTTCTTC. Its protein product is CASSGGGSYNEQFF.

The rearrangement uses TRBV5-1 and TRBJ2-7, with TRBD2 matching over 10 bases. Germline CDR1 is SGHRS and CDR2 is YFSETQ. There are 17 residues in the CDR3. Trimming cost V 0 bases and J 5 bases; bases outside gene matches: 11. The CDR3 loop reads CASSLVPKREGPDEQYF. The CDR3 bases are TGCGCCAGCAGCTTGGTCCCGAAGCGGGAGGGCCCCGACGAGCAGTACTTC.

The rearrangement uses TRBV18 and TRBJ2-7, with TRBD1 identical over 10 bases. Per the germline V gene, CDR1 is KGHSH and CDR2 is LQKENI. CDR3 length: 15 amino acids. With 5 bases clipped from V and 4 bases from J, the junction kept 8 bases outside the gene matches. This CDR3 is CASSATGTGAYEQYF. The CDR3 nucleotides read TGTGCCAGCTCAGCGACCGGGACAGGGGCATACGAGCAGTACTTC. The variable domain in full, completed from reference TRBV18 and TRBJ2-7, reads NAGVMQNPRHLVRRRGQEARLRCSPMKGHSHVYWYRQLPEEGLKFMVYLQKENIIDESGMPKERFSAEFPKEGPSILRIQQVVRGDSAAYFCASSATGTGAYEQYFGPGTRLTVT.

The chain couples TRBV10-3 to TRBJ2-1, with D tentatively TRBD1 (6 bases). Germline V gives CDR1 ENHRY, CDR2 SYGVKD. The CDR3 has 14 amino acids. V lost 3 bases and J 6 bases, leaving 12 bases between the germline ends. The CDR3 loop reads CAISERTGTNEQFF. Written as DNA, the CDR3 is TGTGCCATCAGTGAAAGAACAGGGACCAATGAGCAGTTCTTC.

The chain uses TRBV5-6 and TRBJ1-2, with a possible D match to TRBD1 (6 bases). Germline V lookup: CDR1 SGHDT, CDR2 YYEEEE. CDR3 length equals 15 residues. V dropped 2 bases and J dropped 8 bases, with 19 bases sitting between them. The CDR3 loop reads CASSFGLTGKSGYTF. DNA of the CDR3: TGTGCCAGCAGCTTCGGACTTACAGGGAAAAGCGGCTACACCTTC.

The chain couples TRBV2 to TRBJ2-6; D could derive from TRBD1 or TRBD2 (5 bases each). CDR3 length: 15 residues. The germline gives CDR1 SNHLY, CDR2 FYNNEI. The ends were cut back, 0 bases at V and 4 bases at J, with 7 bases in the middle. CDR3 loop: CASSEAGTGANVLTF. CDR3 bases: TGTGCCAGCAGTGAAGCAGGGACCGGGGCCAACGTCCTGACTTTC.

Here the CDR3 DNA reads TGTGCCAGCAGCTTAGGAGTTGAGCGCAATCAGCCCCAGCATTTT. Residues: CASSLGVERNQPQHF. The J gene is TRBJ1-5, the V gene TRBV7-9; D not certain. The V gene lost 1 base and the J gene lost 2 bases, with 9 bases spanning the gap. CDR3 length equals 15 residues. CDR1 is SEHNR, CDR2 FQNEAQ, per germline (reference sequence).

The count of this clone is one. This chain joins TRBV9 and TRBJ2-7, with D tentatively TRBD1 (6 bases). Germline values: CDR1 SGDLS, CDR2 YYNGEE. The CDR3 loop spans 14 amino acids. V shed 3 bases and J shed 0 bases, with 10 bases lying between them. CDR3 DNA sequence: TGTGCCAGCAGCGCCGGGACAAACTCCTACGAGCAGTACTTC. The encoded protein is CASSAGTNSYEQYF.

The rearrangement links TRBV19 to TRBJ2-7, with TRBD1 as a possible D gene (5 bases). This CDR3 comprises 13 residues. V lost 2 bases and J 0 bases, leaving 5 bases between the germline ends. Per the germline V gene, CDR1 is LNHDA and CDR2 is SQIVND (reference sequence). Here the CDR3 DNA reads TGTGCCAGTAGTATACAGGGCTCCTACGAGCAGTACTTC. Protein: CASSIQGSYEQYF. The full variable domain, its missing parts supplied by reference TRBV19 and TRBJ2-7, is DGGITQSPKYLFRKEGQNVTLSCEQNLNHDAMYWYRQDPGQGLRLIYYSQIVNDFQKGDIAEGYSVSREKKESFPLTVTSAQKNPTAFYLCASSIQGSYEQYFGPGTRLTVT.